This T cell receptor (beta chain) derives from a study of sequential checkpoint blockade in melanoma. Study-wide background: Matched biopsies came pretreatment and at week 13 for approximately 21 patients. Study-level results: For nivolumab-first patients, baseline tumor clonality was associated with response.

Treatment indicated: randomized to nivolumab then ipilimumab (arm A) or the reverse (arm B). No patient had prior DNA-damaging chemotherapy. V shed 10 bases, J shed 6 bases, and the junction held 10 bases outside the gene matches. The CDR3 spans 14 residues. The V gene's germline CDR1 is MNHGY and CDR2 SAAAGT. Generated by immunoSEQ multiplex PCR, the TCRdb table keeps only in-frame clones and is missing some. There are approximately 2,700 clones in the sample; around 23% occur only once, and around 45% lies in the top ten. This clone was picked up many times. Its antigen is not known. The rearrangement joins TRBV6-8 to TRBJ2-3; TRBD2 matches at 10 bases. The starting material was tumor tissue (inferred from file names), obtained from a patient given nivolumab and ipilimumab in sequence. This receptor was taken from a human patient with melanoma. Some clones in this sample may be carry-over from other donors' samples. DNA for the CDR3: TGTGCCATCACCGAGCGGGGGGGCAGGGATACGCAGTATTTT. It is translated as CAITERGGRDTQYF.